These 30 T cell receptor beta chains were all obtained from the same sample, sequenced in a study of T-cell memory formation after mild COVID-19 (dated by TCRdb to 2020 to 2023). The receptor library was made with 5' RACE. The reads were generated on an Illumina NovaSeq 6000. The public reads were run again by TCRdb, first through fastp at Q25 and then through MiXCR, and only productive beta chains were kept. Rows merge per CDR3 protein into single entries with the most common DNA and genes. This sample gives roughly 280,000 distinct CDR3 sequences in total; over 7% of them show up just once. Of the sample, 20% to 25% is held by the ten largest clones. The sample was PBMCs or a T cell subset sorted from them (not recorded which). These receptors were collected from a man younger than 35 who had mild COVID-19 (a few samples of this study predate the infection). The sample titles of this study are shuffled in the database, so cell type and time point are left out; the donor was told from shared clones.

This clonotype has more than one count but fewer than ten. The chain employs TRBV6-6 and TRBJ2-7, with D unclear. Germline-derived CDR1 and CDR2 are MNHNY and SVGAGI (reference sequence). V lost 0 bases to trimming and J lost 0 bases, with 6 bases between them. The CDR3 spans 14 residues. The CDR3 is CASSYSSHSYEQYF. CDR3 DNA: TGTGCCAGCAGTTACTCCAGTCACTCCTACGAGCAGTACTTC.

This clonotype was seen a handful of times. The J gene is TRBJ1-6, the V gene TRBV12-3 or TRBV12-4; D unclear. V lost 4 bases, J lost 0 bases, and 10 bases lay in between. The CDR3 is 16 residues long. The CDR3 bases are TGTGCCAGCAGTTCAGGACGGAGCTCCTATAATTCACCCCTCCACTTT. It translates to CASSSGRSSYNSPLHF.

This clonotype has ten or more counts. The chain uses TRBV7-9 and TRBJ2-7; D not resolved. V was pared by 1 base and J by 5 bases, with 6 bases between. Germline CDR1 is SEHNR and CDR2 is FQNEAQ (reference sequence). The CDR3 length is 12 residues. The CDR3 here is CASSLDLNEQYF. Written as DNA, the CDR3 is TGTGCCAGCAGCTTAGATCTCAACGAGCAGTACTTC.

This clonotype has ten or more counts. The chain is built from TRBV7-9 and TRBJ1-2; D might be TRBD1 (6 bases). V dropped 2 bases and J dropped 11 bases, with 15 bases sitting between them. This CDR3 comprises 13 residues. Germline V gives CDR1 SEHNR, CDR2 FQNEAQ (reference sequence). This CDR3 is CASSLQSKRGYTF. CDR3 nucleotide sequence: TGTGCCAGCAGCTTACAGAGTAAAAGGGGGTACACCTTC.

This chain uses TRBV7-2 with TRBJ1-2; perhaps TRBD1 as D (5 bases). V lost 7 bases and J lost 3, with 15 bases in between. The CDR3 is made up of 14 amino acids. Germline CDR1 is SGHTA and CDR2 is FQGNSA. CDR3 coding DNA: TGTGCCAGCACCCCTGGGGGGGTCGACTATGGCTACACCTTC. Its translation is CASTPGGVDYGYTF.

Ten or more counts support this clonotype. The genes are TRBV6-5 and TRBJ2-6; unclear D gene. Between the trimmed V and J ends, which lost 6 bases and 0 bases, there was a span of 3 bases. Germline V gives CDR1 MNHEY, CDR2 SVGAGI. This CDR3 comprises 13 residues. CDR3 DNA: TGTGCCAGCAGGGACTCTGGGGCCAACGTCCTGACTTTC. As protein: CASRDSGANVLTF.

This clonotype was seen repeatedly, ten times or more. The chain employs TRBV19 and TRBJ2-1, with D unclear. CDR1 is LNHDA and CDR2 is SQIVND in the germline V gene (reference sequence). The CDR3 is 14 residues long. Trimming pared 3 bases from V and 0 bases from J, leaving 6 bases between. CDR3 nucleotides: TGTGCCAGTAGTATCCAGAGCTCCTACAATGAGCAGTTCTTC. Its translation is CASSIQSSYNEQFF.

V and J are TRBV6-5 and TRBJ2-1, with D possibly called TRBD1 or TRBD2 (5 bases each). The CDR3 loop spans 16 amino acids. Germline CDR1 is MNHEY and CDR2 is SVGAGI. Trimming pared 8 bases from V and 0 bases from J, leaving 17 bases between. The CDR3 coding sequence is TGTGCCAGCTCGGGGTGGGGCTTCGGCTCCTACAATGAGCAGTTCTTC. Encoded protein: CASSGWGFGSYNEQFF.

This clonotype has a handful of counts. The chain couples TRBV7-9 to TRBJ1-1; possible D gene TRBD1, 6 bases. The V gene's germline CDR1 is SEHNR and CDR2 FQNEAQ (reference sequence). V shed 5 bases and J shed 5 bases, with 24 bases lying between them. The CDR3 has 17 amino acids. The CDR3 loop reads CASSHPGRGTSLTEAFF. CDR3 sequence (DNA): TGTGCCAGCAGCCACCCGGGGAGGGGGACCTCACTGACTGAAGCTTTCTTT.

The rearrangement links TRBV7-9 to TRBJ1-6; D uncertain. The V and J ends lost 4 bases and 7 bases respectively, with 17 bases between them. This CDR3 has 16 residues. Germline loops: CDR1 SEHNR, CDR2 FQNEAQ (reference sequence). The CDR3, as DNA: TGTGCCAGCAGCTCCGGATTGACCGGGGAGAATTCACCCCTCCACTTT. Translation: CASSSGLTGENSPLHF.

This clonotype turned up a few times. The CDR3 loop is CASSVTNTGELFF. The CDR3 region has the DNA TGTGCCAGCAGCGTTACGAACACCGGGGAGCTGTTTTTT. V and J are TRBV9 and TRBJ2-2; D is ambiguous. V lost 2 bases and J 0 bases, leaving 2 bases between the germline ends. CDR3 length equals 13 residues. CDR1 and CDR2 (germline): SGDLS, YYNGEE. The full variable domain, in which reference TRBV9 and TRBJ2-2 provide the parts outside the CDR3, is DSGVTQTPKHLITATGQRVTLRCSPRSGDLSVYWYQQSLDQGLQFLIQYYNGEERAKGNILERFSAQQFPDLHSELNLSSLELGDSALYFCASSVTNTGELFFGEGSRLTVL.

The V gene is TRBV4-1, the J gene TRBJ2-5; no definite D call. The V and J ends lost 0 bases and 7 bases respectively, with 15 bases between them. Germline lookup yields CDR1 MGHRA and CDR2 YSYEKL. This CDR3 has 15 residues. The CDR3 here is CASSQDGPLLGTQYF. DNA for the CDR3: TGCGCCAGCAGCCAAGATGGTCCCTTACTTGGGACCCAGTACTTC.

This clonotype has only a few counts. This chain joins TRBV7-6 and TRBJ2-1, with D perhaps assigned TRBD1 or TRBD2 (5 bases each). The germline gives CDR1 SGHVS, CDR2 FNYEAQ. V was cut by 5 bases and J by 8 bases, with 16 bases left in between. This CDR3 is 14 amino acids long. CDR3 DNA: TGTGCCAGCAGCCACCTGGGGGTGGCCGATGAGCAGTTCTTC. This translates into CASSHLGVADEQFF.

CDR3 sequence (DNA): TGTGCCAGCAGTTACGGCGGGGAGAGGTACTTC. Amino acids: CASSYGGERYF. The chain carries TRBV6-2 or TRBV6-3 and TRBJ2-4, with a possible D match to TRBD2 (6 bases). Germline V gene sequence: CDR1 MNHEY, CDR2 SVGEGT. V lost 2 bases and J lost 15, with 11 bases in between. The CDR3 covers 11 residues.

Here the CDR3 reads CASSLFAGGDTQYF. The DNA for the CDR3 is TGCGCCAGCAGCTTGTTTGCAGGAGGGGATACGCAGTATTTT. This rearrangement joins TRBV5-1 to TRBJ2-3, with TRBD2 as a possible D gene (6 bases). This CDR3 spans 14 amino acids. V lost 1 base and J 6 bases, leaving 12 bases between the germline ends. Germline loops: CDR1 SGHRS, CDR2 YFSETQ.

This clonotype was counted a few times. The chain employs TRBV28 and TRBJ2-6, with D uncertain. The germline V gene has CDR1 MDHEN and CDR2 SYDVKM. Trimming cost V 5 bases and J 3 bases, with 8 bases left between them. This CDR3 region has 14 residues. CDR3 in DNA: TGTGCCAGCAGTACGTTCCTTGGGGCCAACGTCCTGACTTTC. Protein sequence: CASSTFLGANVLTF.

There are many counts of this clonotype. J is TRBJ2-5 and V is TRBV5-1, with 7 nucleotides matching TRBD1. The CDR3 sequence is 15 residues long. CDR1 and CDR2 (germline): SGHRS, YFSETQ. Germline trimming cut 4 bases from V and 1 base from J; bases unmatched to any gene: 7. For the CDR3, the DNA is TGCGCCAGCAGCGGCACCGGGACAGCCCAAGAGACCCAGTACTTC. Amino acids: CASSGTGTAQETQYF.

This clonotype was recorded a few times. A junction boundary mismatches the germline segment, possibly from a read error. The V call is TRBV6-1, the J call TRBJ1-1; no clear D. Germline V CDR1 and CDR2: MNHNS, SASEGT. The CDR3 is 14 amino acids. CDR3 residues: CAGSEVAANTEAFF. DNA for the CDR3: TGTGCCGGCAGTGAAGTTGCAGCGAACACTGAAGCTTTCTTT.

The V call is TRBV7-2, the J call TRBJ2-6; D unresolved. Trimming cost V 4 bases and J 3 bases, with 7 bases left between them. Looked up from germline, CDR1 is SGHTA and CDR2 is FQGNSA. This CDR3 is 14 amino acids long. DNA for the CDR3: TGTGCCAGCAGCTCCCCCGGTGGGGCCAACGTCCTGACTTTC. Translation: CASSSPGGANVLTF.

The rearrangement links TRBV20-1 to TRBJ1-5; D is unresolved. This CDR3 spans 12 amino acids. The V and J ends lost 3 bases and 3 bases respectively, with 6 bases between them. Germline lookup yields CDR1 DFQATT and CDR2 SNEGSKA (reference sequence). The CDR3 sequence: CSASWTNQPQHF. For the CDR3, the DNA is TGCAGTGCTAGTTGGACCAATCAGCCCCAGCATTTT.

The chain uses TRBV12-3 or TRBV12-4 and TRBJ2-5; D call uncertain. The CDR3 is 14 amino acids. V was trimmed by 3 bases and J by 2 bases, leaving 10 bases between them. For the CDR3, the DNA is TGTGCCAGCAGTTTGGACGTAGAACAAGAGACCCAGTACTTC. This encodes CASSLDVEQETQYF.

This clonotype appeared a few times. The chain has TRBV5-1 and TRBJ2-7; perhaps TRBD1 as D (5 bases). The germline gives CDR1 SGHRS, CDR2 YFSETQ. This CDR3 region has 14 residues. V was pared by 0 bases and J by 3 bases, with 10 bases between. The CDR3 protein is CASSLGAGYYEQYV. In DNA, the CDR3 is TGCGCCAGCAGCTTGGGGGCAGGGTACTACGAGCAGTACGTC.

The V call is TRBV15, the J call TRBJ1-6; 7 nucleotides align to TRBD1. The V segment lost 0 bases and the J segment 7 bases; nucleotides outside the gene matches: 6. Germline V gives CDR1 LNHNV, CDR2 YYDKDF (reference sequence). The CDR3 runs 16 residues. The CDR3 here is CATSRDKGAENSPLHF. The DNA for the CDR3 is TGTGCCACCAGCAGAGATAAGGGGGCCGAAAATTCACCCCTCCACTTT.

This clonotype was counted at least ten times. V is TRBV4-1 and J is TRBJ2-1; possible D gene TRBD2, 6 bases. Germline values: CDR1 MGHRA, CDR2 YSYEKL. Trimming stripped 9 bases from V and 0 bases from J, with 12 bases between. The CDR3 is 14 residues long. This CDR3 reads CASGETSSYNEQFF. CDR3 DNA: TGCGCCAGTGGGGAGACTAGCTCCTACAATGAGCAGTTCTTC.

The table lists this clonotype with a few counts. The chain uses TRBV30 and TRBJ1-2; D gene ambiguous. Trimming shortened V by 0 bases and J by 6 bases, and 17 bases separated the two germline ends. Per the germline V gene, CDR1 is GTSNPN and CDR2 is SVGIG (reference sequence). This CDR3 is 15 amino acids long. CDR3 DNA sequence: TGTGCCTGGAGTGTAACCCTGGAAAATATAAATGGCTACACCTTC. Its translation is CAWSVTLENINGYTF.

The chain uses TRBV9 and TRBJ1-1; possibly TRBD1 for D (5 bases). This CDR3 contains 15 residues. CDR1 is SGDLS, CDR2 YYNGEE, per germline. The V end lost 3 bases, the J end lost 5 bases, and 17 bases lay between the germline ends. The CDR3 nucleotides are TGTGCCAGCAGCGCCTTTCCAGGGATGAGAACTGAAGCTTTCTTT. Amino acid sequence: CASSAFPGMRTEAFF.

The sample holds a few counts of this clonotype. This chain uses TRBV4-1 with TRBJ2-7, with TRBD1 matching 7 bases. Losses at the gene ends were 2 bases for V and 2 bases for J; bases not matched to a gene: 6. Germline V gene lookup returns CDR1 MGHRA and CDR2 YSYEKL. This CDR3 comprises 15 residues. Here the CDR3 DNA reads TGCGCCAGCAGCCAAAAACGACAGGGAACCTACGAGCAGTACGTC. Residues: CASSQKRQGTYEQYV.

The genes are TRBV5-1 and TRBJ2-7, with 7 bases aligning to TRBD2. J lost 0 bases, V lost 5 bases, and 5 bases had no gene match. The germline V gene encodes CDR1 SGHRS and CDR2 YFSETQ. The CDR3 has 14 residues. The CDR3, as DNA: TGCGCCAGCAGGGCAGCGGGGTACTCCTACGAGCAGTACTTC. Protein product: CASRAAGYSYEQYF. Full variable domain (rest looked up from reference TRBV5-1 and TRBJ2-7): KAGVTQTPRYLIKTRGQQVTLSCSPISGHRSVSWYQQTPGQGLQFLFEYFSETQRNKGNFPGRFSGRQFSNSRSEMNVSTLELGDSALYLCASRAAGYSYEQYFGPGTRLTVT.

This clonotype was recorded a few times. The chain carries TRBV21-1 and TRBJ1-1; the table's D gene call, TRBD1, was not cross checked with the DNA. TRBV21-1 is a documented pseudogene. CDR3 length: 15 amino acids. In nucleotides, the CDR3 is TGTGCCAGCAGCAAAACAGGGGCCGTAGGCACTGAAGCTTTCTTT. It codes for CASSKTGAVGTEAFF.

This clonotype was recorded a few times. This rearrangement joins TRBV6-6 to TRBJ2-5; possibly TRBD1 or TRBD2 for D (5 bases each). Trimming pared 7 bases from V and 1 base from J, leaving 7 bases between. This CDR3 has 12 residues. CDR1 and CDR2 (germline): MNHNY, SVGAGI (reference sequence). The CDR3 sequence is CASTGPQETQYF. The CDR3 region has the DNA TGTGCCAGCACGGGGCCCCAAGAGACCCAGTACTTC.